This T cell receptor (beta chain) was profiled in a study of human T cells and chemical hapten exposure. The wider study: Across its roughly 25 weeks, the study gave patients weekly diphenylcyclopropenone doses to the scalp. Overall study findings and caveats: Because they had alopecia, donors may respond immunologically unlike healthy people.

Germline V gene sequence: CDR1 SGHVS, CDR2 FNYEAQ. The CDR3 loop spans 15 amino acids. The V gene lost 5 bases and the J gene lost 0 bases, with 14 bases spanning the gap. MiXCR, run by TCRdb on the RACE reads, gives a single entry per CDR3 protein. The data show some 300,000 distinct CDR3 sequences, around 5.5% seen once. Time point noted: pre-sensitization, week 0. Treatment described: therapeutic diphenylcyclopropenone sensitization with weekly scalp DPC. Patch tests were applied only after blood draws. About this clonotype itself: Its specificity is not known.

The gene calls are TRBV7-6 and TRBJ2-7; maybe TRBD1 (6 bases). The TCR sequence derives from a young woman with alopecia areata. Some clones in this sample may be carry-over from other donors' samples. This specimen was whole blood, taken in connection with sensitization to the hapten diphenylcyclopropenone (DPC). The CDR3 spells CASSPQGYSSYEQYF. The CDR3, as DNA: TGTGCCAGCAGCCCCCAGGGGTATAGCTCCTACGAGCAGTACTTC.